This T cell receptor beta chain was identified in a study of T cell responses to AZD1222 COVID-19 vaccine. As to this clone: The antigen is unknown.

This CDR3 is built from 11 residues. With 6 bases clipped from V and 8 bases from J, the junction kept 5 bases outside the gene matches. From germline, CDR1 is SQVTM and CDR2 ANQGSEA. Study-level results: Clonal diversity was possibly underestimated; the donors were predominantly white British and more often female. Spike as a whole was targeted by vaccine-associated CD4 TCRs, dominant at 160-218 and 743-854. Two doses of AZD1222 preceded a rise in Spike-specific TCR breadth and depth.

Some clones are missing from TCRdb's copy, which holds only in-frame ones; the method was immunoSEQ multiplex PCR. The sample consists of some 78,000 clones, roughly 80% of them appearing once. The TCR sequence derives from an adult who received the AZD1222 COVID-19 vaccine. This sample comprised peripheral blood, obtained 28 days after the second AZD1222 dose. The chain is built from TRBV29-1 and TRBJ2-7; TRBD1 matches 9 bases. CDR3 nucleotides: TGCAGCGTCGGACAGGGGAATCAGCAGTACTTC. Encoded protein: CSVGQGNQQYF.